Following are 26 T cell receptor beta chains from one sample sequenced in a study of Ad26.COV2.S vaccination and SARS-CoV-2 variants. Here immunoSEQ multiplex PCR was the method, and the copy in TCRdb shows in-frame clones only, minus some. The sample contains 350,000 to 500,000 clones, 90% of which appear only once. Treatment given: some 20 received Ad26.COV2.S at low or high dose, single or two shots; roughly 5 received placebo; per-sample allocation not given. Sampling was done on day 63 after the first vaccine or placebo injection. The material was peripheral blood, obtained in a trial of Ad26.COV2.S vaccine versus placebo. These receptors came from a person between 18 and 60 years old who received the Ad26.COV2.S COVID-19 vaccine or a placebo.

This clone appeared once. The chain couples TRBV5-6 to TRBJ1-2; D not certain. V lost 1 base, J lost 8 bases, and 12 bases lay in between. The germline V gene encodes CDR1 SGHDT and CDR2 YYEEEE. This CDR3 has 13 residues. The CDR3: CASSLITEEGYTF. The DNA of the CDR3 is TGTGCCAGCAGCTTGATAACCGAGGAAGGCTACACCTTC.

This rearrangement joins TRBV7-9 to TRBJ2-7, with TRBD1 matching 9 bases. The V gene end was trimmed by 8 bases and the J gene end by 3 bases; junction bases not matched to a gene: 8. The CDR3 covers 14 residues. Germline CDR1 and CDR2: SEHNR and FQNEAQ (reference sequence). The CDR3 loop is CASQPTGGHYEQYF. CDR3 coding DNA: TGTGCCAGCCAACCGACAGGGGGGCACTACGAGCAGTACTTC.

This clone was seen a single time. The chain is built from TRBV6-5 and TRBJ2-1; D tentatively fits TRBD1 or TRBD2 (5 bases each). V lost 6 bases and J 6 bases, leaving 12 bases between the germline ends. Germline loops: CDR1 MNHEY, CDR2 SVGAGI. The CDR3 covers 13 residues. The CDR3 region has the DNA TGTGCCAGCAGAGCCGGGACCACCAATGAGCAGTTCTTC. Translated: CASRAGTTNEQFF.

The chain employs TRBV20-1 and TRBJ2-1; D gene uncertain. V gave up 5 bases and J gave up 9 bases, with 11 bases separating them. The CDR3 runs to 11 residues. In germline, CDR1 is DFQATT, CDR2 SNEGSKA (reference sequence). DNA of the CDR3: TGCAGTGCTCCCAAGGACCGTGAGCAGTTCTTC. It encodes CSAPKDREQFF.

The chain has TRBV7-3 and TRBJ2-7; D remains ambiguous. Trimming left V 5 bases short and J 6 bases short, with 14 bases between. Looked up from germline, CDR1 is SGHTA and CDR2 is FQGTGA. The CDR3 runs to 13 residues. This CDR3 reads CASSVERLGEQYF. The CDR3 nucleotides read TGTGCCAGCAGCGTCGAGAGGCTCGGCGAGCAGTACTTC.

The CDR3 DNA reads TGTGCCAGTAGAACGGGAGGCCGAACAACTGAAGCTTTCTTT. Its translation is CASRTGGRTTEAFF. The chain carries TRBV19 and TRBJ1-1; D not resolved. Deletions cut 6 bases from V and 5 bases from J, with 16 bases between. The CDR3 has 14 residues. Germline V gene lookup returns CDR1 LNHDA and CDR2 SQIVND (reference sequence).

The chain links TRBV5-1 to TRBJ2-3; no reliable D call. The CDR3 is 13 amino acids. Germline V CDR1 and CDR2: SGHRS, YFSETQ. Deletions cut 0 bases from V and 2 bases from J, with 4 bases between. CDR3 sequence (DNA): TGCGCCAGCAGCTTGGAGTACACAGATACGCAGTATTTT. Amino acids: CASSLEYTDTQYF.

This chain connects TRBV11-2 to TRBJ2-1, with D possibly being TRBD1 (6 bases). Germline CDR1 SGHAT, CDR2 FQNNGV. Trimming left V 5 bases short and J 13 bases short, with 15 bases between. This CDR3 has 12 residues. This CDR3 reads CASSPGQRVQFF. The CDR3 bases are TGTGCCAGCAGCCCCGGACAGAGAGTACAGTTCTTC.

V usage is TRBV12-5 and J usage is TRBJ2-2; 8 bases are shared with TRBD1. Germline assignment: CDR1 LGHNT and CDR2 FRNRAP. The J segment lost 7 bases and the V segment lost 3 bases, leaving 4 bases of the junction unmatched. The CDR3 totals 14 residues. In DNA, the CDR3 is TGTGCTAGTGGTTTAGGACAGGGAGGCGGGGAGCTGTTTTTT. Residues: CASGLGQGGGELFF.

This sequence joins TRBV29-1 and TRBJ2-1; 7 positions agree with TRBD2. Germline CDR1 is SQVTM and CDR2 is ANQGSEA. The trim removed 0 bases at V and 4 bases at J, leaving 6 bases unmatched. This CDR3 comprises 15 residues. This CDR3 reads CSVEDNPAGYNEQFF. CDR3 nucleotide sequence: TGCAGCGTTGAAGATAATCCAGCGGGATACAATGAGCAGTTCTTC.

The J gene is TRBJ2-5, the V gene TRBV5-4; 7 bases map to TRBD2. V dropped 4 bases and J dropped 5; count of bases not matched to a gene: 11. Germline CDR1 SGHNT, CDR2 YYREEE (reference sequence). This CDR3 region has 15 residues. The CDR3 loop reads CASSITSEPGETQYF. DNA for the CDR3: TGTGCCAGCAGCATTACTAGCGAACCGGGGGAGACCCAGTACTTC.

Note on this clone: One end of the junction varies from germline; a read error may be responsible. The chain carries TRBV2 and TRBJ2-7; TRBD1 matches 7 bases. Germline V gives CDR1 SNHLY, CDR2 FYNNEI. The CDR3 has 14 amino acids. CDR3 nucleotide sequence: TGTGCCAGCAGTGAAGCCTCTACAAACAGGGGATGGGGGTTC. Translation gives CASSEASTNRGWGF.

This clone was picked up one time. This chain links TRBV28 with TRBJ1-2; weak D call: TRBD1 (5 bases). This CDR3 spans 15 amino acids. CDR1 MDHEN and CDR2 SYDVKM come from the germline V gene. V dropped 5 bases and J dropped 8 bases, with 21 bases sitting between them. CDR3 loop: CASSLSGTMVGGYTF. The CDR3, as DNA: TGTGCCAGCAGTCTCTCGGGGACGATGGTTGGGGGCTACACCTTC.

CDR3 sequence (DNA): TGTGCCAGCAGTTACGACAGGGTCGGGAACACTGAAGCTTTCTTT. Protein product: CASSYDRVGNTEAFF. The chain employs TRBV28 and TRBJ1-1; 7 nucleotides agree with TRBD1. This CDR3 is 15 amino acids long. V lost 4 bases and J lost 1; bases outside the gene matches: 6. CDR1 is MDHEN and CDR2 is SYDVKM in the germline V gene.

The chain employs TRBV7-2 and TRBJ2-7, with 9 bases identical to TRBD1. Trimming removed 4 bases from V and 4 bases from J; junction bases left unmatched: 8. Germline CDR1 reads SGHTA; CDR2 reads FQGNSA. This CDR3 is built from 15 residues. This CDR3 reads CASSSTGTGIYEQYF. In nucleotides, the CDR3 is TGTGCCAGCAGCTCCACCGGGACAGGGATTTACGAGCAGTACTTC.

The chain recombines TRBV11-1 with TRBJ1-2; no firm D call. V was trimmed by 1 base and J by 2 bases, leaving 11 bases between them. CDR1 and CDR2 (germline): SGHAT, FQDESV (reference sequence). The CDR3 has 15 residues. Here the CDR3 DNA reads TGTGCCAGCAGCTTAGAAAGTCTGACCAACTATGGCTACACCTTC. Amino acids: CASSLESLTNYGYTF.

This clone was seen a single time. This chain joins TRBV7-6 and TRBJ1-1; 10 bases match TRBD1. CDR3 length: 16 residues. V shed 5 bases, J shed 3 bases, and the junction held 9 bases outside the gene matches. The germline V gene encodes CDR1 SGHVS and CDR2 FNYEAQ. In nucleotides, the CDR3 is TGTGCCAGCAGCCCGCAAGGGACAGGGGCCCACACTGAAGCTTTCTTT. Residues: CASSPQGTGAHTEAFF.

This chain links TRBV24-1 with TRBJ2-1, with D possibly being TRBD2 (6 bases). CDR3 length: 15 amino acids. Trimming stripped 3 bases from V and 7 bases from J, with 15 bases between. Germline-derived CDR1 and CDR2 are KGHDR and SFDVKD. The CDR3 sequence is CATSDLPGLGNEQFF. In nucleotides, the CDR3 is TGTGCCACCAGTGATCTGCCGGGACTTGGGAATGAGCAGTTCTTC.

This chain connects TRBV7-9 to TRBJ2-7; 10 nucleotides match TRBD2. The CDR3 is made up of 14 amino acids. J lost 4 bases, V lost 6 bases, and 6 bases had no gene match. Germline V gene data show CDR1 as SEHNR and CDR2 as FQNEAQ (reference sequence). The CDR3, as DNA: TGTGCCAGCAGTCGGACTAGCGGAGGGTACGAGCAGTACTTC. As protein: CASSRTSGGYEQYF.

The chain links TRBV9 to TRBJ2-1; 8 bases match TRBD2. The length of the CDR3 is 12 residues. Trimming took 4 bases from V and 7 from J; bases not matched to a gene: 1. The germline CDR1 and CDR2 sequences are SGDLS and YYNGEE. The CDR3 DNA is TGTGCCAGCAGCTCGGGAGGGAATGAGCAGTTCTTC. Translation gives CASSSGGNEQFF.

This sequence joins TRBV28 and TRBJ2-7, with D possibly matching TRBD1 (6 bases). The V gene lost 6 bases and the J gene lost 6 bases, with 21 bases spanning the gap. This CDR3 has 15 residues. Germline values: CDR1 MDHEN, CDR2 SYDVKM. CDR3 protein: CASRATGQTLGEQYF. As DNA, the CDR3 is TGTGCCAGCAGAGCAACAGGGCAAACCCTTGGCGAGCAGTACTTC.

V gene TRBV19 combines with J gene TRBJ2-5; the D gene is possibly TRBD1 (6 bases). The length of the CDR3 is 15 residues. Trimming left V 6 bases short and J 0 bases short, with 14 bases between. Looked up from germline, CDR1 is LNHDA and CDR2 is SQIVND (reference sequence). The CDR3, as DNA: TGTGCCAGTAGCGTTATGTGGGGGCACCAAGAGACCCAGTACTTC. Translating it yields CASSVMWGHQETQYF. The entire variable domain, with the rest obtained from reference TRBV19 and TRBJ2-5, is as follows: DGGITQSPKYLFRKEGQNVTLSCEQNLNHDAMYWYRQDPGQGLRLIYYSQIVNDFQKGDIAEGYSVSREKKESFPLTVTSAQKNPTAFYLCASSVMWGHQETQYFGPGTRLLVL.

CDR3 region: CASSLGGGQFYEQYF. The CDR3, as DNA: TGTGCCAGCAGCCTCGGGGGGGGACAGTTCTACGAGCAGTACTTC. V usage is TRBV7-2 and J usage is TRBJ2-7; weak D call: TRBD2 (8 bases). V was pared by 5 bases and J by 3 bases, with 17 bases between. The CDR3 is made up of 15 amino acids. The germline CDR1 and CDR2 sequences are SGHTA and FQGNSA.

V gene TRBV4-2 combines with J gene TRBJ1-2, with no clear D. Germline V lookup: CDR1 LGHNA, CDR2 YNFKEQ. This CDR3 contains 13 residues. Trimming removed 4 bases from V and 5 bases from J, with 11 bases in between. The CDR3 spells CASSPSGPYGYTF. CDR3 sequence (DNA): TGTGCCAGCAGCCCTTCAGGACCTTATGGCTACACCTTC.

V usage is TRBV25-1 and J usage is TRBJ2-5; 7 bases fit TRBD1. The CDR3 has 17 residues. Germline assignment: CDR1 MGHDK and CDR2 SYGVNS. Unmatched junction bases numbered 12, after V lost 1 base and J lost 4 bases. CDR3: CASSESSAGGRIETQYF. Here the CDR3 DNA reads TGTGCCAGCAGTGAATCCTCGGCAGGGGGAAGAATAGAGACCCAGTACTTC.

In this sample, this clone turned up a few times. This chain uses TRBV15 with TRBJ2-1; TRBD2 agrees at 8 bases. With 6 bases clipped from V and 2 bases from J, the junction kept 12 bases outside the gene matches. Per the germline V gene, CDR1 is LNHNV and CDR2 is YYDKDF (reference sequence). The CDR3 is 17 residues long. The CDR3 region is CATRGFGGSGTYNEQFF. DNA of the CDR3: TGTGCCACCAGGGGTTTTGGCGGTAGCGGGACCTACAATGAGCAGTTCTTC.